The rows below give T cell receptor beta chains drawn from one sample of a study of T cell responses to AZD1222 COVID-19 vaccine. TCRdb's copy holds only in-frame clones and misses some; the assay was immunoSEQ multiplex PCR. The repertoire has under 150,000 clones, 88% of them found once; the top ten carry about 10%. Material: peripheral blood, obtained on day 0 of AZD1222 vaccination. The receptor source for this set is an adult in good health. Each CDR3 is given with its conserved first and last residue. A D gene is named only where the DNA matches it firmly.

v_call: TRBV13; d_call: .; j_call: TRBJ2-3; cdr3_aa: CASSPKGLRVGGDTQYF; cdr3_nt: TGTGCCAGCAGCCCCAAAGGGCTACGGGTTGGGGGCGATACGCAGTATTTT
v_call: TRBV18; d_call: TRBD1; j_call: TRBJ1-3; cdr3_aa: CASSPKAPGQGSGNTIYF; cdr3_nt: TGTGCCAGCTCACCAAAAGCGCCGGGACAGGGCTCTGGAAACACCATATATTTT
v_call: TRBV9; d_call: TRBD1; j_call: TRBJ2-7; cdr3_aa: CASSDLPTGSSYEQYF; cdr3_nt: TGTGCCAGCAGCGACCTCCCGACAGGGAGCTCCTACGAGCAGTACTTC
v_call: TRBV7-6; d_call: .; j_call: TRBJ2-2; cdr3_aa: CASSPNSGRLNTGELFF; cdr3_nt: TGTGCCAGCAGCCCCAACAGCGGGCGCCTGAACACCGGGGAGCTGTTTTTT
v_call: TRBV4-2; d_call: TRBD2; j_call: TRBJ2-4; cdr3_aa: CASSQDGLAGGNLAKNIQYF; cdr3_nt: TGTGCCAGCAGCCAAGATGGACTAGCGGGGGGCAATTTAGCCAAAAACATTCAGTACTTC
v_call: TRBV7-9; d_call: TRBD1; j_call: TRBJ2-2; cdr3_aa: CASSLTGVTGELFF; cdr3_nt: TGTGCCAGCAGCCTCACAGGGGTCACCGGGGAGCTGTTTTTT
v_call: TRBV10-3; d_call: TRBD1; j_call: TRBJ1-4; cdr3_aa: CAKAGTGGGLYEKLFF; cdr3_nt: TGTGCCAAGGCCGGGACAGGGGGTGGGTTGTATGAAAAACTGTTTTTT
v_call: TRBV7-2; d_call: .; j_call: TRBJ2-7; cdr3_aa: CASSNQRYEQYF; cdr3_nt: TGTGCCAGCAGCAACCAGAGATACGAGCAGTACTTC
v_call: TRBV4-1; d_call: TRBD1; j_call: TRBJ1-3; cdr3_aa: CASSQDFRLGQVSGNTIYF; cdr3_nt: TGCGCCAGCAGCCAAGATTTCCGGCTGGGACAGGTCTCTGGAAACACCATATATTTT
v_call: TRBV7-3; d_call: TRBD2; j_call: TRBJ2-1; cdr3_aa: CASSQRAGASYNEQFF; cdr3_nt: TGTGCCAGCAGCCAAAGAGCGGGGGCGTCCTACAATGAGCAGTTCTTC